The 5 T cell receptor beta chains listed next were all sequenced from one sample in a study of blood T cell repertoires in COVID-19. TCRdb keeps only in-frame clones here, not all; method: immunoSEQ multiplex PCR. The sample lists approximately 130,000 clones, about 90% occurring once. The sequencing input was peripheral blood. Receptors were obtained from a woman aged 45-60 years who had recovered from COVID-19.

This chain uses TRBV3-1 (or the pseudogene TRBV3-2) with TRBJ2-2; 9 bases fit TRBD1. With V trimmed by 4 bases and J by 5 bases, 5 bases remained unmatched. CDR1 and CDR2 (germline): LGHDT, YNNKEL (reference sequence). This CDR3 has 15 amino acids. The CDR3 nucleotides are TGTGCCAGCAGCCCCGGGACAGGGTGGACCGGGGAGCTGTTTTTT. Its protein is CASSPGTGWTGELFF.

The V gene is TRBV5-1, the J gene TRBJ1-1; the D gene is possibly TRBD1 (5 bases). Germline V gene lookup returns CDR1 SGHRS and CDR2 YFSETQ. This CDR3 spans 15 amino acids. The V gene lost 0 bases and the J gene lost 0 bases, with 9 bases spanning the gap. DNA of the CDR3: TGCGCCAGCAGCTTGGAAGTAGGGGTGAACACTGAAGCTTTCTTT. It specifies CASSLEVGVNTEAFF.

The gene calls are TRBV9 and TRBJ1-2; 9 bases align to TRBD1. Losses at the gene ends were 2 bases for V and 2 bases for J; bases not matched to a gene: 7. Germline V gene lookup returns CDR1 SGDLS and CDR2 YYNGEE. The CDR3 runs 16 residues. The CDR3 region is CASSVLDRGLNYGYTF. DNA of the CDR3: TGTGCCAGCAGCGTCCTGGACAGGGGCCTAAACTATGGCTACACCTTC.

This clone has a count of ten or more. The rearrangement joins TRBV5-1 to TRBJ2-7; 11 bases are shared with TRBD1. Germline V gives CDR1 SGHRS, CDR2 YFSETQ. The J segment lost 6 bases and the V segment lost 4 bases, leaving 6 bases of the junction unmatched. This CDR3 spans 14 amino acids. The CDR3 nucleotides are TGCGCCAGCAGCCACGGGGACAGGGGGTTCGAGCAGTACTTC. Protein: CASSHGDRGFEQYF.

The chain is built from TRBV5-6 and TRBJ2-7; 14 bases are shared with TRBD2. V dropped 3 bases and J dropped 3; count of bases not matched to a gene: 5. Germline V gene sequence: CDR1 SGHDT, CDR2 YYEEEE. The CDR3 is 16 residues long. The CDR3, as DNA: TGTGCCAGCAGCTACGGGACTAGCGGGGGCCTCTACGAGCAGTACTTC. Amino acids: CASSYGTSGGLYEQYF.